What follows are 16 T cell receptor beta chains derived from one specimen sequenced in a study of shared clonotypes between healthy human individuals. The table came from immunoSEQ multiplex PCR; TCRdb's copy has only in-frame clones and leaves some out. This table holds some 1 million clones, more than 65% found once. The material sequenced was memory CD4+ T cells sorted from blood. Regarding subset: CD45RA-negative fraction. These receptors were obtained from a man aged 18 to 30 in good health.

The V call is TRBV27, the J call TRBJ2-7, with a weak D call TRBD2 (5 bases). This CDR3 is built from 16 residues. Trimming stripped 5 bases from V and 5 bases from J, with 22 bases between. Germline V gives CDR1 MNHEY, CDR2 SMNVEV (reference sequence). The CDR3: CASSEPGGPLVHEQYF. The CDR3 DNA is TGTGCCAGCAGTGAACCTGGAGGTCCCCTGGTCCACGAGCAGTACTTC.

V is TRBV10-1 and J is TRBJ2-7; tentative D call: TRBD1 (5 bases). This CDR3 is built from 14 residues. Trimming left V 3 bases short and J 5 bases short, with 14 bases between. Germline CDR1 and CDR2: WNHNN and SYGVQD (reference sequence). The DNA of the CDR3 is TGCGCCAGCAGTGAAGTGGCAGGGTCGGACGAGCAGTACTTC. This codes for CASSEVAGSDEQYF.

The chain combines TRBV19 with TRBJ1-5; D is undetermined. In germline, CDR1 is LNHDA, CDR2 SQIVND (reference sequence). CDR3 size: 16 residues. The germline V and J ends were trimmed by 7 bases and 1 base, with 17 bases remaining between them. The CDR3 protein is CASTGRSGRSNQPQHF. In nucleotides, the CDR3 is TGTGCCAGTACCGGGAGGTCAGGTAGGAGCAATCAGCCCCAGCATTTT.

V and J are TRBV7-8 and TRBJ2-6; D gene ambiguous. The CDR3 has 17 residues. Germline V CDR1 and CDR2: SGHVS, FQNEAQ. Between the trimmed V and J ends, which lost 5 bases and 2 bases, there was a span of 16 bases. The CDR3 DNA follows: TGTGCCAGCAGCCCCCCCTCTCGGAGTACTGGGGCCAACGTCCTGACTTTC. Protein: CASSPPSRSTGANVLTF.

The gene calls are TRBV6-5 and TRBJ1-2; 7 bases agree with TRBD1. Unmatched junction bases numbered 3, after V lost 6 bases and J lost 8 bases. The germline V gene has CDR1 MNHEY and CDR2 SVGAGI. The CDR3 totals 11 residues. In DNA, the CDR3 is TGTGCCAGCAGCCAACAGGGGGGCTACACCTTC. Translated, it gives CASSQQGGYTF.

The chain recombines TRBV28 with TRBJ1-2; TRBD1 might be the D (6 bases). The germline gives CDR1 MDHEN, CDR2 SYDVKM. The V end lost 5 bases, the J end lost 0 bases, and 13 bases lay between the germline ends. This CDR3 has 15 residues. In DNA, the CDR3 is TGTGCCAGCAGTCACCGGGACACCACTAACTATGGCTACACCTTC. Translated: CASSHRDTTNYGYTF.

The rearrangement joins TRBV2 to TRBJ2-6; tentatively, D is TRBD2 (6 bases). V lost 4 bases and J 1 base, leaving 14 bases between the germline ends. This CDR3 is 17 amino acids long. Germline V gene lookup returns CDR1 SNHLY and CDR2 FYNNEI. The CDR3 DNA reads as TGTGCCAGCAGTGGGACCACTGGGGGGTCTGGGGCCAACGTCCTGACTTTC. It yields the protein CASSGTTGGSGANVLTF.

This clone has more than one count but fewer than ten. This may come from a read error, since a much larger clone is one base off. The CDR3 region has the DNA TGTGCCAGCAGCTTGCCCGGGGAGCTGTTTTTT. It specifies CASSLPGELFF. The chain is built from TRBV5-6 and TRBJ2-2; D is ambiguous. The CDR3 covers 11 residues. V lost 1 base to trimming and J lost 6 bases, with 1 base between them. Germline lookup yields CDR1 SGHDT and CDR2 YYEEEE.

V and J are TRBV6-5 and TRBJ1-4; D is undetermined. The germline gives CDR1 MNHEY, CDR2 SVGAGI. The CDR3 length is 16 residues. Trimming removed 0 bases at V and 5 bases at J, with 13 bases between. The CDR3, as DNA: TGTGCCAGCAGTTACTCCTTGAGAAGGATAAATGAAAAACTGTTTTTT. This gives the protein CASSYSLRRINEKLFF.

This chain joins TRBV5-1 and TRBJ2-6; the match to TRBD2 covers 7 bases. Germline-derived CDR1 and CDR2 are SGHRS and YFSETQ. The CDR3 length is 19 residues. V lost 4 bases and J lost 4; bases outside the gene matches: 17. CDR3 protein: CASSLRAGEPHGGANVLTF. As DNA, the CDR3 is TGCGCCAGCAGCCTGAGGGCGGGAGAGCCGCATGGAGGGGCCAACGTCCTGACTTTC.

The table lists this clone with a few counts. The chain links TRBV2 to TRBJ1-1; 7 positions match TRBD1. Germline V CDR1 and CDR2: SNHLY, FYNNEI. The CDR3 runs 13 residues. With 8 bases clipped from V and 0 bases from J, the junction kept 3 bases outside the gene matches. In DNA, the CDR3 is TGTGCCAGCCAGGGACAGATGAACACTGAAGCTTTCTTT. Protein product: CASQGQMNTEAFF.

The CDR3 spells CATSIDRKAEAFF. For the CDR3, the DNA is TGTGCCACCAGCATTGACCGGAAAGCTGAAGCTTTCTTT. V usage is TRBV15 and J usage is TRBJ1-1; no firm D call. CDR1 LNHNV and CDR2 YYDKDF come from the germline V gene (reference sequence). V was shortened by 4 bases and J by 6 bases, with 12 bases between the two germline ends. The CDR3 is 13 amino acids.

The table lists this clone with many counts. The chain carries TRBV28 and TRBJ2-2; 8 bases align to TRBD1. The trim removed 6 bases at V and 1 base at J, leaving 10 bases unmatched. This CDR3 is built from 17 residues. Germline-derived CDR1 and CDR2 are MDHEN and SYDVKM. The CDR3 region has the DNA TGTGCCAGCAGATCACCCACCGGGACAGGGAACACCGGGGAGCTGTTTTTT. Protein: CASRSPTGTGNTGELFF.

The DNA for the CDR3 is TGCGCCAGCAGCTTAAGACAGGGAGAAGGGGAGCTGTTTTTT. Its protein product is CASSLRQGEGELFF. The J gene is TRBJ2-2, the V gene TRBV5-1; 7 bases fit TRBD1. CDR3 length equals 14 residues. V gave up 2 bases and J gave up 8 bases; unmatched junction bases: 6. The germline gives CDR1 SGHRS, CDR2 YFSETQ.

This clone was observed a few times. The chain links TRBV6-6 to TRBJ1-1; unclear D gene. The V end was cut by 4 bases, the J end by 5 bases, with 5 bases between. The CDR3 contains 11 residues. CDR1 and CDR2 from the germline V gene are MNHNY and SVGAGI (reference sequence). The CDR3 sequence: CASSSLTEAFF. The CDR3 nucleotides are TGTGCCAGCAGTTCCCTAACTGAAGCTTTCTTT.

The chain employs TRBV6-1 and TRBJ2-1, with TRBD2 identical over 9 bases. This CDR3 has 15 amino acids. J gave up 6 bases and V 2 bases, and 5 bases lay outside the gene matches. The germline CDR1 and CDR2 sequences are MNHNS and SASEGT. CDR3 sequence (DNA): TGTGCCAGCAGTGAACTAGCGGGGTTTATCAATGAGCAGTTCTTC. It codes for CASSELAGFINEQFF.